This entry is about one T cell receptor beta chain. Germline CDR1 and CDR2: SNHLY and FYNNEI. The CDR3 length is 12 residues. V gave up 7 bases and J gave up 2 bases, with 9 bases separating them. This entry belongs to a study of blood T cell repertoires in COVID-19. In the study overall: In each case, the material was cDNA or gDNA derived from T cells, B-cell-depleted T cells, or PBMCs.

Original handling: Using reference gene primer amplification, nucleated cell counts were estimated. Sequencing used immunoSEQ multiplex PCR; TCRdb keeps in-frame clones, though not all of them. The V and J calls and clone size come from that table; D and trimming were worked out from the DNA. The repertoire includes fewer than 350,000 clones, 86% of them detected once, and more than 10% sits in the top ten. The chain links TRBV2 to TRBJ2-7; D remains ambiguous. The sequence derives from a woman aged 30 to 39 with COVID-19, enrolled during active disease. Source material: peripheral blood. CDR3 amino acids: CASNEETYEQYF. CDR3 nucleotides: TGTGCCAGCAACGAGGAGACCTACGAGCAGTACTTC.